One and the same sample provided the 32 T cell receptor beta chains below, sequenced in a study of T cell responses to AZD1222 COVID-19 vaccine. Generated by immunoSEQ multiplex PCR, the TCRdb table keeps only in-frame clones and is missing some. The table includes around 70,000 clones, 70% to 90% detected once. The source was peripheral blood, collected 28 days after the second AZD1222 dose. The receptors shown here come from an adult who received the AZD1222 COVID-19 vaccine.

The chain recombines TRBV5-4 with TRBJ2-3; 7 nucleotides agree with TRBD2. With V trimmed by 4 bases and J by 2 bases, 10 bases remained unmatched. CDR1 is SGHNT and CDR2 is YYREEE in the germline V gene (reference sequence). This CDR3 is built from 16 residues. CDR3 in DNA: TGTGCCAGCAGCGTTCAGCTAGCGGAGTTCACAGATACGCAGTATTTT. Amino acid sequence: CASSVQLAEFTDTQYF. The whole variable domain, remainder taken from reference TRBV5-4 and TRBJ2-3, is ETGVTQSPTHLIKTRGQQVTLRCSSQSGHNTVSWYQQALGQGPQFIFQYYREEENGRGNFPPRFSGLQFPNYSSELNVNALELDDSALYLCASSVQLAEFTDTQYFGPGTRLTVL.

The CDR3 is CASSPTGPGIMNTEAFF. The CDR3 DNA reads TGTGCCAGCTCACCGACAGGCCCGGGGATAATGAACACTGAAGCTTTCTTT. J is TRBJ1-1 and V is TRBV18, with D possibly being TRBD1 (6 bases). The CDR3 is made up of 17 amino acids. The germline CDR1 and CDR2 sequences are KGHSH and LQKENI. V lost 3 bases to trimming and J lost 0 bases, with 17 bases between them.

The chain links TRBV10-2 to TRBJ2-1, with 8 nucleotides matching TRBD2. The CDR3 length is 14 residues. In germline, CDR1 is WSHSY, CDR2 SAAADI. The junction had 2 bases not matched to a gene; V was cut back by 5 bases and J by 2 bases. In DNA, the CDR3 is TGCGCCAGCAGTAAGCGGGAGCCCTACAATGAGCAGTTCTTC. Amino acid sequence: CASSKREPYNEQFF.

The gene calls are TRBV11-3 and TRBJ2-1, with D possibly being TRBD2 (6 bases). The V and J ends lost 10 bases and 0 bases respectively, with 16 bases between them. The CDR3 consists of 15 residues. In germline, CDR1 is SGHNT, CDR2 YENEEA. The DNA for the CDR3 is TGTGCCACCAAGGATCCGGGGGTCTCCTACAATGAGCAGTTCTTC. Protein: CATKDPGVSYNEQFF.

The sample holds a few counts of this clone. The gene calls are TRBV7-3 and TRBJ1-1; D remains unclear. Trimming cost V 1 base and J 0 bases, with 3 bases left between them. In germline, CDR1 is SGHTA, CDR2 FQGTGA. The CDR3 is made up of 13 amino acids. Here the CDR3 reads CASSLRMNTEAFF. The CDR3, as DNA: TGTGCCAGCAGCTTAAGGATGAACACTGAAGCTTTCTTT.

This clone occurred once. V usage is TRBV9 and J usage is TRBJ2-1; the D call may be TRBD1 or TRBD2 (5 bases each). Germline V lookup: CDR1 SGDLS, CDR2 YYNGEE. Trimming pared 0 bases from V and 3 bases from J, leaving 10 bases between. This CDR3 is built from 15 residues. The CDR3 DNA is TGTGCCAGCAGCGTAGGGGGGAGAGGCTACAATGAGCAGTTCTTC. It is translated as CASSVGGRGYNEQFF.

This clone has only one observation. The chain has TRBV7-9 and TRBJ2-3; perhaps D is TRBD1 or TRBD2 (5 bases each). Looked up from germline, CDR1 is SEHNR and CDR2 is FQNEAQ (reference sequence). The V gene lost 5 bases and the J gene lost 1 base, with 22 bases spanning the gap. The length of the CDR3 is 18 residues. The CDR3 spells CASSHRGVDGPRTDTQYF. DNA of the CDR3: TGTGCCAGCAGCCATCGAGGGGTGGACGGCCCACGCACAGATACGCAGTATTTT.

The V gene is TRBV2, the J gene TRBJ2-1; no clear D. This CDR3 has 14 amino acids. CDR1 SNHLY and CDR2 FYNNEI come from the germline V gene. Deletions cut 7 bases from V and 4 bases from J, with 14 bases between. CDR3 sequence: CASNLWRYYNEQFF. DNA of the CDR3: TGTGCCAGCAACTTGTGGAGATATTACAATGAGCAGTTCTTC.

This chain connects TRBV3-1 (or the pseudogene TRBV3-2) to TRBJ1-2; TRBD1 is a possible D gene (6 bases). The V end lost 4 bases, the J end lost 0 bases, and 12 bases lay between the germline ends. The CDR3 contains 15 residues. CDR1 LGHDT and CDR2 YNNKEL come from the germline V gene (reference sequence). The CDR3 protein is CASSRRGSTNYGYTF. CDR3 DNA: TGTGCCAGCAGCCGAAGGGGGTCTACTAACTATGGCTACACCTTC.

The V and J genes are TRBV18 and TRBJ1-6; TRBD1 matches at 11 bases. Germline loops: CDR1 KGHSH, CDR2 LQKENI. Trimming removed 2 bases from V and 9 bases from J; junction bases left unmatched: 0. This CDR3 spans 14 amino acids. The CDR3 coding sequence is TGTGCCAGCTCACCAGGGACAGGGGGTTCACCCCTCCACTTT. Translating it yields CASSPGTGGSPLHF.

This clone has only a few counts. The J gene is TRBJ1-4, the V gene TRBV5-1; D gene uncertain. The ends were cut back, 2 bases at V and 0 bases at J, with 11 bases in the middle. This CDR3 has 16 residues. Germline loops: CDR1 SGHRS, CDR2 YFSETQ. CDR3 coding DNA: TGCGCCAGCAGCTTTAGCCCCTCGACAACTAATGAAAAACTGTTTTTT. Its translation is CASSFSPSTTNEKLFF.

This sequence joins TRBV7-9 and TRBJ2-1; the match to TRBD2 covers 11 bases. CDR3 length: 15 amino acids. V was pared by 1 base and J by 10 bases, with 6 bases of the junction left unmatched. Germline CDR1 reads SEHNR; CDR2 reads FQNEAQ (reference sequence). CDR3 in amino acids: CASSLGLAGGWEQFF. The CDR3 coding sequence is TGTGCCAGCAGCTTAGGTCTAGCGGGAGGATGGGAGCAGTTCTTC.

V usage is TRBV7-3 and J usage is TRBJ2-1; 15 positions agree with TRBD2. This CDR3 contains 16 residues. Germline lookup yields CDR1 SGHTA and CDR2 FQGTGA. After removal of 0 bases from V and 7 bases from J, the junction contained 1 base not matched to a gene. DNA for the CDR3: TGTGCCAGCAGCTTAACCGGGACTAGCGGGAGGAATGAGCAGTTCTTC. As protein: CASSLTGTSGRNEQFF. Using reference TRBV7-3 and TRBJ2-1 for the parts outside the CDR3, the full variable domain is GAGVSQTPSNKVTEKGKYVELRCDPISGHTALYWYRQSLGQGPEFLIYFQGTGAADDSGLPNDRFFAVRPEGSVSTLKIQRTERGDSAVYLCASSLTGTSGRNEQFFGPGTRLTVL.

The V and J genes are TRBV6-5 and TRBJ1-5, with TRBD1 matching over 10 bases. Germline V gene data show CDR1 as MNHEY and CDR2 as SVGAGI. V lost 0 bases and J lost 5; bases outside the gene matches: 1. CDR3 length: 15 amino acids. The CDR3 DNA reads TGTGCCAGCAGTTACTCGACAGGGGGCGATCAGCCCCAGCATTTT. Residues: CASSYSTGGDQPQHF.

In regard to this clone: Mismatch with germline at one junction end may stem from a read error. The CDR3 coding sequence is TGTGCCAGCAGTCGCCCCGGGGCTGAATTGTATTTT. It yields the protein CASSRPGAELYF. The rearrangement joins TRBV28 to TRBJ1-5; D might be TRBD1 (5 bases). Germline CDR1 reads MDHEN; CDR2 reads SYDVKM. The CDR3 is 12 residues long.

CDR3: CASSDGGRNTEAFF. The CDR3 DNA follows: TGTGCCAGCAGCGACGGGGGGCGGAACACTGAAGCTTTCTTT. The rearrangement uses TRBV2 and TRBJ1-1; maybe TRBD1 (6 bases). There are 14 residues in the CDR3. Germline V lookup: CDR1 SNHLY, CDR2 FYNNEI. V was trimmed by 6 bases and J by 1 base, leaving 12 bases between them.

The V gene is TRBV4-1, the J gene TRBJ1-6; a weak D match, TRBD1 (6 bases). CDR1 is MGHRA, CDR2 YSYEKL, per germline. V dropped 3 bases and J dropped 6 bases, with 9 bases sitting between them. The CDR3 is 14 amino acids. CDR3 region: CASSHRGLNSPLHF. CDR3 nucleotide sequence: TGCGCCAGCAGCCACAGGGGTCTTAATTCACCCCTCCACTTT.

In this sample, this clone turned up once. The chain employs TRBV25-1 and TRBJ2-1; D gene uncertain. This CDR3 comprises 15 residues. In germline, CDR1 is MGHDK, CDR2 SYGVNS. V lost 0 bases and J lost 8, with 14 bases in between. CDR3 nucleotides: TGTGCCAGCAGTGAATACGACGGGTTGAGTGATGAGCAGTTCTTC. This gives the protein CASSEYDGLSDEQFF.

The genes are TRBV5-5 and TRBJ1-1; D gene uncertain. Looked up from germline, CDR1 is SGHKS and CDR2 is YYEKEE (reference sequence). CDR3 length: 12 amino acids. The V end lost 6 bases, the J end lost 4 bases, and 10 bases lay between the germline ends. The CDR3 is CASNLGGTEAFF. The CDR3 DNA sequence: TGTGCCAGCAACCTGGGCGGCACTGAAGCTTTCTTT.

The sample holds one count of this clone. This sequence joins TRBV5-4 and TRBJ1-2; a weak D match, TRBD1 (5 bases). Germline lookup yields CDR1 SGHNT and CDR2 YYREEE (reference sequence). The CDR3 is made up of 15 amino acids. V was trimmed by 1 base and J by 4 bases, leaving 14 bases between them. The CDR3 spells CASSLLWGVGYGYTF. CDR3 DNA: TGTGCCAGCAGCTTGCTTTGGGGGGTGGGCTATGGCTACACCTTC.

This chain connects TRBV29-1 to TRBJ2-3, with unresolved D. CDR1 is SQVTM, CDR2 ANQGSEA, per germline. This CDR3 spans 12 amino acids. V dropped 6 bases and J dropped 0 bases, with 7 bases sitting between them. CDR3 in DNA: TGCAGCGTCCTGACTAGCACAGATACGCAGTATTTT. This encodes CSVLTSTDTQYF.

This chain connects TRBV5-1 to TRBJ1-2; unclear D gene. The germline V gene encodes CDR1 SGHRS and CDR2 YFSETQ. V was trimmed by 0 bases and J by 4 bases, leaving 10 bases between them. The CDR3 spans 14 residues. This CDR3 is CASSLDLQGYGYTF. The CDR3 nucleotides are TGCGCCAGCAGCTTGGACCTTCAAGGCTATGGCTACACCTTC.

The gene calls are TRBV29-1 and TRBJ2-1, with TRBD1 matching 9 bases. The V and J ends lost 7 bases and 9 bases, in that order; junction bases with no gene match: 10. CDR1 and CDR2 (germline): SQVTM, ANQGSEA. The CDR3 is made up of 13 amino acids. CDR3 amino acids: CSAPGQGRSEQFF. DNA for the CDR3: TGCAGCGCCCCGGGACAGGGACGTAGTGAGCAGTTCTTC.

V is TRBV19 and J is TRBJ2-1; tentatively, D is TRBD2 (6 bases). From germline, CDR1 is LNHDA and CDR2 SQIVND (reference sequence). Trimming stripped 5 bases from V and 3 bases from J, with 11 bases between. The CDR3 is made up of 14 amino acids. The CDR3 reads CASSPRTNYNEQFF. In nucleotides, the CDR3 is TGTGCCAGTAGTCCCCGGACTAACTACAATGAGCAGTTCTTC.

This clone was seen more than once but under ten times. The rearrangement links TRBV13 to TRBJ2-7, with 8 bases lining up with TRBD2. CDR1 is PRHDT and CDR2 is FYEKMQ in the germline V gene (reference sequence). V lost 3 bases and J lost 2; bases outside the gene matches: 3. This CDR3 has 14 amino acids. CDR3 DNA: TGTGCCAGCAGCTTCCGGGAGGGGGCCTACGAGCAGTACTTC. Protein product: CASSFREGAYEQYF.

The chain recombines TRBV7-3 with TRBJ2-3; the D gene is possibly TRBD2 (5 bases). The CDR3 covers 16 residues. The germline V gene encodes CDR1 SGHTA and CDR2 FQGTGA. Trimming cost V 3 bases and J 1 base, with 14 bases left between them. CDR3 nucleotides: TGTGCCAGCAGCTTCCGAGTGGCGGGTGGCACAGATACGCAGTATTTT. It is translated as CASSFRVAGGTDTQYF.

The chain has TRBV7-8 and TRBJ2-7; 9 nucleotides match TRBD2. The CDR3 has 15 residues. Germline V gives CDR1 SGHVS, CDR2 FQNEAQ. Trimming at V came to 0 bases and at J to 4 bases, leaving 4 bases not matched to a gene. This CDR3 is CASSLAGTSRYEQYF. In DNA, the CDR3 is TGTGCCAGCAGCTTAGCGGGGACTAGCAGATACGAGCAGTACTTC. The variable domain in full, completed from reference TRBV7-8 and TRBJ2-7, reads GAGVSQSPRYKVAKRGQDVALRCDPISGHVSLFWYQQALGQGPEFLTYFQNEAQLDKSGLPSDRFFAERPEGSVSTLKIQRTQQEDSAVYLCASSLAGTSRYEQYFGPGTRLTVT.

This clone was detected only once. The V gene is TRBV15, the J gene TRBJ2-5; 7 positions agree with TRBD1. The CDR3 runs to 15 residues. V was clipped by 1 base and J by 5 bases; unmatched bases: 7. Germline-derived CDR1 and CDR2 are LNHNV and YYDKDF (reference sequence). As DNA, the CDR3 is TGTGCCACCAGCAGAGGGGACAGCGTCCAGGAGACCCAGTACTTC. Translation: CATSRGDSVQETQYF.

The rearrangement links TRBV10-2 to TRBJ1-4; D may be TRBD1 (6 bases). Trimming stripped 4 bases from V and 7 bases from J, with 19 bases between. CDR1 is WSHSY, CDR2 SAAADI, per germline. The CDR3 contains 16 residues. In DNA, the CDR3 is TGCGCCAGCAGTGCGGACAAGGCTGGGGGCCGTGAAAAACTGTTTTTT. It yields the protein CASSADKAGGREKLFF.

DNA of the CDR3: TGTGCCAGCAGCATGAGACAGGGTGGTGAGACCCAGTACTTC. Amino acids: CASSMRQGGETQYF. This sequence joins TRBV7-2 and TRBJ2-5, with 7 bases identical to TRBD1. V lost 5 bases and J lost 5; bases outside the gene matches: 8. The CDR3 covers 14 residues. Germline values: CDR1 SGHTA, CDR2 FQGNSA.

V gene TRBV10-1 combines with J gene TRBJ2-1; TRBD1 aligns across 8 bases. Losses at the gene ends were 5 bases for V and 6 bases for J; bases not matched to a gene: 6. CDR1 and CDR2 (germline): WNHNN, SYGVQD (reference sequence). CDR3 size: 14 residues. The DNA of the CDR3 is TGCGCCAGCAGTCCGGGACAGGCACCCAATGAGCAGTTCTTC. Protein product: CASSPGQAPNEQFF.

The chain joins TRBV7-9 to TRBJ1-1; possible D gene TRBD1, 6 bases. The CDR3 spans 15 residues. Germline lookup yields CDR1 SEHNR and CDR2 FQNEAQ (reference sequence). The V gene lost 5 bases and the J gene lost 7 bases, with 20 bases spanning the gap. The CDR3 loop reads CASSPRGGGSDEAFF. The CDR3 nucleotides read TGTGCCAGCAGCCCCCGGGGAGGGGGATCGGATGAAGCTTTCTTT.